Presented here are 2 T cell receptor beta chains from one specimen sequenced in a study of early T cells in non-severe SARS-CoV-2 infection. One entry per CDR3 protein, called by TCRdb with MiXCR from the 5' RACE reads. The sample includes approximately 46,000 distinct CDR3 sequences, less than 30% of them seen just once. The material sequenced was whole blood, taken at baseline. These receptors all come from an adult who was a healthcare worker with PCR-confirmed SARS-CoV-2 infection or an uninfected control (not recorded which).

In its sample, this clonotype was seen a few times. The J gene is TRBJ2-7, the V gene TRBV12-3 or TRBV12-4; perhaps TRBD1 as D (7 bases). V shed 4 bases and J shed 7 bases, with 14 bases lying between them. This CDR3 comprises 13 residues. The CDR3 is CASSSPQGREQYF. CDR3 DNA: TGTGCCAGCAGTTCCCCACAGGGGAGGGAGCAGTACTTC.

This clonotype came up a few times. This chain links TRBV5-1 with TRBJ2-5; D remains ambiguous. The germline V and J ends were trimmed by 4 bases and 0 bases, with 22 bases remaining between them. CDR1 is SGHRS, CDR2 YFSETQ, per germline. The CDR3 has 18 residues. For the CDR3, the DNA is TGCGCCAGCAGCCCGGGCCGTGTTGGCAGCACGAACCAAGAGACCCAGTACTTC. Protein: CASSPGRVGSTNQETQYF. Using reference TRBV5-1 and TRBJ2-5 for the parts outside the CDR3, the full variable domain is KAGVTQTPRYLIKTRGQQVTLSCSPISGHRSVSWYQQTPGQGLQFLFEYFSETQRNKGNFPGRFSGRQFSNSRSEMNVSTLELGDSALYLCASSPGRVGSTNQETQYFGPGTRLLVL.